The source of this T cell receptor beta chain is a study of blood T cells in healthy people across ages. Study overall: Template switching captured about one barcoded beta molecule per two T cells. General observations from the study: Investigators treated diversity estimates from one million T cells as underestimates.

This clonotype was seen only a few times. Its antigen is not identified. It was with a sample-barcoded 5' primer and a J-beta primer mix that a second PCR of about 6 to 12 cycles was run. TCRdb used MiXCR to reprocess the 5' RACE reads, holding one entry per CDR3 protein. The sample has about 1.5 million distinct CDR3 sequences; about 45% are singletons. J lost 0 bases, V lost 2 bases, and 5 bases had no gene match. This CDR3 comprises 16 residues. Germline CDR1 KGHSH, CDR2 LQKENI. This sequence was found in a woman aged 18-35 years in good health. The chain joins TRBV18 to TRBJ1-1; 8 bases align to TRBD1. The sample consisted of blood. CDR3 nucleotide sequence: TGTGCCAGCTCACCAGACAGGGGTGCTCTGAACACTGAAGCTTTCTTT. Translation: CASSPDRGALNTEAFF.